This T cell receptor beta chain was obtained from a study of human T cells and chemical hapten exposure. General study points: Sensitization with DPC brought no change to TCRs above 1 in 1000 in frequency.

For this clonotype: Its target is unknown. Compared with germline, one end of the junction differs, possibly owing to a read error.

Time point described: patch test 1, 2 weeks after DPC sensitization. The treatment was: therapeutic diphenylcyclopropenone sensitization with weekly scalp DPC. The germline gives CDR1 LGHDT, CDR2 YNNKEL (reference sequence). The CDR3 has 13 amino acids. During construction of the library, unique molecular identifiers were attached to individual cDNA molecules for quantitative, reproducible TCR counting. TCRdb analysed the RACE reads with MiXCR anew, one entry per CDR3 protein. Among fewer than 500,000 distinct CDR3 sequences listed, approximately 5% were seen once. The sequencing here drew on whole blood, taken in connection with sensitization to the hapten diphenylcyclopropenone (DPC). The receptor comes from a woman aged 45-59 years with alopecia areata. Some clones in this sample may be carry-over from other donors' samples. The V and J genes are TRBV3-1 and TRBJ1-4; D not resolved. This CDR3 is CASTQRSSEILFF. CDR3 coding DNA: TGTGCCAGCACCCAGAGGAGTTCCGAAATACTGTTTTTT.